Each of the 10 T cell receptor beta chains below was sequenced from the same sample in a study of cytomegalovirus exposure and HLA in healthy donors. The PCR had 60 Vbeta and 13 Jbeta primers. Repertoires were generated with immunoSEQ multiplex PCR, while TCRdb's copy carries only in-frame clones and drops some. Here the sample spans about 160,000 clones, around 80% being singletons. Specimen: PBMCs. These receptors were taken from a woman aged 18-29 years in good health and CMV-seronegative.

The chain joins TRBV9 to TRBJ2-2, with 7 bases matching TRBD1. With 3 bases clipped from V and 3 bases from J, the junction kept 5 bases outside the gene matches. The CDR3 is 15 amino acids. Germline V lookup: CDR1 SGDLS, CDR2 YYNGEE. The CDR3: CASSARQGDTGELFF. CDR3 nucleotide sequence: TGTGCCAGCAGCGCCCGACAGGGCGACACCGGGGAGCTGTTTTTT.

V usage is TRBV6-5 and J usage is TRBJ1-6, with D possibly TRBD1 on 5 matching bases. Germline values: CDR1 MNHEY, CDR2 SVGAGI. This CDR3 comprises 14 residues. With 4 bases removed from V and 8 bases from J, the gap between germline ends came to 12 bases. The CDR3 reads CASSLPGGDSPLHF. Written as DNA, the CDR3 is TGTGCCAGCAGTTTACCGGGGGGAGATTCACCCCTCCACTTT.

The chain carries TRBV6-5 and TRBJ2-3; the D is unclear. The V end lost 5 bases, the J end lost 2 bases, and 2 bases lay between the germline ends. Per germline, CDR1 MNHEY and CDR2 SVGAGI. The CDR3 consists of 11 residues. The CDR3 sequence is CASSHTDTQYF. The CDR3, as DNA: TGTGCCAGCAGTCACACAGATACGCAGTATTTT.

The chain couples TRBV7-2 to TRBJ2-3; D may be TRBD2 (6 bases). Germline V gives CDR1 SGHTA, CDR2 FQGNSA. This CDR3 contains 15 residues. Trimming shortened V by 1 base and J by 0 bases, and 8 bases separated the two germline ends. CDR3 sequence: CASSLGGVSTDTQYF. DNA of the CDR3: TGTGCCAGCAGCTTAGGGGGGGTTAGCACAGATACGCAGTATTTT.

The DNA for the CDR3 is TGTGCCAGCAGCTTTACTTACGGAGATACGCAGTATTTT. Protein sequence: CASSFTYGDTQYF. J is TRBJ2-3 and V is TRBV5-6; unclear D gene. V was shortened by 2 bases and J by 5 bases, with 9 bases between the two germline ends. The CDR3 sequence is 13 residues long. Per the germline V gene, CDR1 is SGHDT and CDR2 is YYEEEE.

V and J are TRBV30 and TRBJ1-1; no clear D. The CDR3 totals 15 residues. Trimming removed 0 bases at V and 4 bases at J, with 15 bases between. Germline CDR1 and CDR2: GTSNPN and SVGIG (reference sequence). In DNA form, the CDR3 reads TGTGCCTGGAGTGTACTAGGATTGAGTGGCACTGAAGCTTTCTTT. This codes for CAWSVLGLSGTEAFF.

This rearrangement joins TRBV11-2 to TRBJ1-1; D is possibly TRBD1 (6 bases). Germline V lookup: CDR1 SGHAT, CDR2 FQNNGV. There are 15 residues in the CDR3. Trimming took off 1 base at V and 4 bases at J, with 13 bases between the two ends. Here the CDR3 reads CASSLGTGKFTEAFF. The CDR3 nucleotides are TGTGCCAGCAGCTTAGGTACAGGGAAGTTCACTGAAGCTTTCTTT.

The V gene is TRBV18, the J gene TRBJ1-2; maybe TRBD1 (6 bases). CDR3 length equals 14 residues. Between the trimmed V and J ends, which lost 4 bases and 8 bases, there was a span of 17 bases. Germline CDR1 KGHSH, CDR2 LQKENI. The CDR3 loop reads CASSLLQGEDGYTF. CDR3 nucleotides: TGTGCCAGCTCACTACTACAGGGTGAAGACGGCTACACCTTC.

V gene TRBV10-3 combines with J gene TRBJ2-1, with unresolved D. The germline gives CDR1 ENHRY, CDR2 SYGVKD. The CDR3 runs to 16 residues. With 2 bases removed from V and 1 base from J, the gap between germline ends came to 12 bases. This chain's CDR3 is CAISEDWITSYNEQFF. DNA of the CDR3: TGTGCCATCAGTGAGGACTGGATAACTTCCTACAATGAGCAGTTCTTC.

This clone has only a few counts. The identical CDR3 is also encoded by other nucleotide sequences in the sample. The CDR3 loop reads CASSPGQIYNEQFF. The CDR3, as DNA: TGTGCCAGCAGCCCCGGACAGATCTACAATGAGCAGTTCTTC. The chain employs TRBV7-3 and TRBJ2-1; tentative D call: TRBD1 (6 bases). Trimming took off 5 bases at V and 3 bases at J, with 11 bases between the two ends. Germline CDR1 SGHTA, CDR2 FQGTGA. The CDR3 is made up of 14 amino acids.